These T cell receptor beta chains were read from a single sample in a study of cytomegalovirus exposure and HLA in healthy donors. Profiled with immunoSEQ multiplex PCR; TCRdb holds only in-frame clones, not every one. Here the sample spans 140,000 to 150,000 clones, over 60% being singletons. Sequencing was carried out using PBMCs. The receptors originated from a middle-aged man in good health and CMV-seropositive. Each CDR3 is given with its conserved first and last residue. D genes are given only for firm matches. Clone size appears in some rows only: once, few, many, or a class for an expanded clone.

>NA|TRBV6-5|TRBJ2-3|TRBD2
TGTGCCAGCCGCGGGAGTGGCACAGATACGCAGTATTTT
CASRGSGTDTQYF
>NA|TRBV7-3|TRBJ2-6|NA
TGTGCCAGCAGCTTAATTAGGAGACAGGAGAGCTCTGGGGCCAACGTCCTGACTTTC
CASSLIRRQESSGANVLTF
>NA|TRBV11-2|TRBJ1-2|TRBD1
TGTGCCAGCAGCTTAGGAACCGGGACAGGAAGCGGCTACACCTTC
CASSLGTGTGSGYTF
>once|TRBV2|TRBJ2-3|NA
TGTGCCAGCAGTGTTTCGGTACAGGATAGCACAGATACGCAGTATTTT
CASSVSVQDSTDTQYF
>NA|TRBV2|TRBJ1-2|TRBD1
TGTGCCAGCAGTGAAGGCAGGACAGGGAACTATGGCTACACCTTC
CASSEGRTGNYGYTF
>NA|TRBV7-9|TRBJ2-5|NA
TGTTCCAGCAGCTTATACGTAGGAGGGGAAGGGGAGACCCAGTACTTC
CSSSLYVGGEGETQYF
>NA|TRBV7-6|TRBJ2-1|TRBD2
TGTGCCAGCAGCCTTTCCGGGACTAGCGAAAATGAGCAGTTCTTC
CASSLSGTSENEQFF
>once|TRBV29-1|TRBJ1-4|NA
TGCAGCGGGAAAGACCCGGGAGAAAAACTGTTTTTT
CSGKDPGEKLFF
>NA|TRBV7-9|TRBJ2-4|NA
TGTGCCAGCAGCCCCCAGGGGGGAGCCAAAAACATTCAGTACTTC
CASSPQGGAKNIQYF
>once|TRBV7-8|TRBJ1-3|NA
TGTGCCAGCAGCCCACTGGGGGGATCTGGAAACACCATATATTTT
CASSPLGGSGNTIYF
>NA|TRBV27|TRBJ1-1|NA
TGTGCCACCTCAGTTACGACGGGGAACACTGAAGCTTTCTTT
CATSVTTGNTEAFF
>NA|TRBV5-6|TRBJ1-4|NA
TGTGCCAGCAGCCCATCGGGGGGGTGGGTCTTTGAAAAACTGTTTTTT
CASSPSGGWVFEKLFF
>NA|TRBV28|TRBJ2-1|NA
TGTGCCAGCAGATTGGAGACCAATGAGCAGTTCTTC
CASRLETNEQFF
>NA|TRBV7-7|TRBJ2-2|NA
TGTGCCAGCAGTAGGGGGGGGCGCGGCACCGGGGAGCTGTTTTTT
CASSRGGRGTGELFF
>NA|TRBV7-8|TRBJ1-5|NA
TGTGCCAGCAGCTTAGAGTGGGGAGGGGATCAGCCCCAGCATTTT
CASSLEWGGDQPQHF
>NA|TRBV5-1|TRBJ2-1|NA
TGCGCCAGCAGCTTGGGCGGGAACTCCTACAATGAGCAGTTCTTC
CASSLGGNSYNEQFF